The clone carrying this T cell receptor (beta chain) was seen repeatedly, ten times or more. Antigen: not known. These data originate in a study of T cell repertoires in cytomegalovirus infection. TCRdb re-called the reads through MiXCR, storing one row per CDR3 protein. The sample holds about 20,000 distinct CDR3 sequences, 42% seen once. V was cut by 8 bases and J by 2 bases, with 13 bases left in between. The CDR3 has 12 residues. Germline V gene lookup returns CDR1 SQVTM and CDR2 ANQGSEA. The chain carries TRBV29-1 and TRBJ2-7; D remains ambiguous. This clonotype originated in a human donor in good health (CMV status not recorded). Some clones in this sample may be carry-over from other donors' samples. The source material was CD8+ T cells from cultured PBMCs, sampled from culture after CMV antigen stimulation. This CDR3 is CSTSSGTYEQYF. CDR3 nucleotide sequence: TGCAGCACCTCTTCAGGAACCTACGAGCAGTACTTC.